Listed here are 21 T cell receptor beta chains from one sample, sequenced in a study of cytomegalovirus exposure and HLA in healthy donors. Primers included in the PCR were 60 Vbeta and 13 Jbeta primers. Profiling relied on immunoSEQ multiplex PCR, and the TCRdb table lists in-frame clones only, not all of them. The repertoire consists of 130,000 or so clones, with 78% occurring once and the leading ten covering roughly 5.9%. The source material was PBMCs. The receptors originated from a woman aged 40-49 years in good health and CMV-seronegative.

The chain has TRBV27 and TRBJ1-6; D remains ambiguous. The germline V and J ends were trimmed by 8 bases and 7 bases, with 15 bases remaining between them. The CDR3 has 14 residues. Germline V gives CDR1 MNHEY, CDR2 SMNVEV (reference sequence). DNA for the CDR3: TGTGCCAGCCATCGAGGGCAACCCAATTCACCCCTCCACTTT. Its translation: CASHRGQPNSPLHF.

The rearrangement links TRBV9 to TRBJ2-1, with a weak D call TRBD2 (5 bases). The CDR3 is 14 residues long. CDR1 SGDLS and CDR2 YYNGEE come from the germline V gene. V dropped 0 bases and J dropped 8 bases, with 12 bases sitting between them. The CDR3 region is CASSVAVGDYEQFF. Here the CDR3 DNA reads TGTGCCAGCAGCGTAGCAGTGGGAGATTATGAGCAGTTCTTC.

The chain couples TRBV5-6 to TRBJ1-2; D might be TRBD1 (6 bases). The CDR3 spans 12 residues. V lost 2 bases to trimming and J lost 8 bases, with 10 bases between them. Germline CDR1 SGHDT, CDR2 YYEEEE. The CDR3 loop reads CASSFGRGGYTF. Written as DNA, the CDR3 is TGTGCCAGCAGCTTCGGCAGGGGAGGCTACACCTTC.

J is TRBJ2-5 and V is TRBV28; 11 positions agree with TRBD2. The assigned J gene may be wrong: the sequence end matches TRBJ2-7 better. Germline CDR1 MDHEN, CDR2 SYDVKM. There are 13 residues in the CDR3. Here the CDR3 DNA reads TGTGCCAGCCGGCTAGCGGGAGGCCACGAGCAGTACTTC. Its translation is CASRLAGGHEQYF.

V is TRBV7-2 and J is TRBJ1-1; D remains ambiguous. The CDR3 contains 12 residues. The V and J ends lost 3 bases and 3 bases respectively, with 5 bases between them. Per germline, CDR1 SGHTA and CDR2 FQGNSA. CDR3 bases: TGTGCCAGCAGCTTGAGGCACACTGAAGCTTTCTTT. Encoded protein: CASSLRHTEAFF.

This clone was detected once. The chain joins TRBV28 to TRBJ2-1, with D possibly being TRBD2 (5 bases). V was pared by 8 bases and J by 10 bases, with 21 bases between. The CDR3 totals 14 residues. Germline assignment: CDR1 MDHEN and CDR2 SYDVKM. This CDR3 is CASSRGGAADEQFF. The CDR3 nucleotides are TGTGCCAGCTCCCGGGGTGGAGCTGCGGACGAGCAGTTCTTC.

J is TRBJ2-1 and V is TRBV28, with TRBD2 matching over 8 bases. Germline V gene sequence: CDR1 MDHEN, CDR2 SYDVKM. V shed 3 bases and J 1 base; nucleotides not matched to a gene: 2. The CDR3 totals 15 residues. CDR3 protein: CASSFRGRSYNEQFF. The DNA of the CDR3 is TGTGCCAGCAGTTTTCGCGGGAGGTCCTACAATGAGCAGTTCTTC.

Written as DNA, the CDR3 is TGTGCCAGCGGATCGGACAGCTTCTCCTACAATGAGCAGTTCTTC. Encoded protein: CASGSDSFSYNEQFF. This chain joins TRBV6-5 and TRBJ2-1; a weak D match, TRBD1 (6 bases). The germline V gene has CDR1 MNHEY and CDR2 SVGAGI. This CDR3 region has 15 residues. Trimming shortened V by 8 bases and J by 0 bases, and 14 bases separated the two germline ends.

The V and J genes are TRBV25-1 and TRBJ1-2; D is uncertain. The germline V gene has CDR1 MGHDK and CDR2 SYGVNS. CDR3 length: 11 residues. V gave up 9 bases and J gave up 7 bases, with 12 bases separating them. The CDR3 sequence: CASSSFGGYTF. CDR3 bases: TGTGCCAGTAGTAGCTTCGGTGGCTACACCTTC.

The V gene is TRBV7-3, the J gene TRBJ2-1, with 7 bases that match TRBD1. CDR1 SGHTA and CDR2 FQGTGA come from the germline V gene. This CDR3 has 19 amino acids. Trimming removed 6 bases from V and 4 bases from J; junction bases left unmatched: 21. CDR3 nucleotide sequence: TGTGCCAGCAGTTCCAGATCCCCTTATTCCCGGGACAGTTACAATGAGCAGTTCTTC. This encodes CASSSRSPYSRDSYNEQFF.

This chain joins TRBV5-1 and TRBJ2-1; TRBD2 matches at 10 bases. CDR1 and CDR2 (germline): SGHRS, YFSETQ. The CDR3 length is 16 residues. The V gene end was trimmed by 2 bases and the J gene end by 3 bases; junction bases not matched to a gene: 5. CDR3 sequence: CASSFRLAGDYNEQFF. The CDR3 DNA follows: TGCGCCAGCAGCTTTAGACTAGCGGGTGACTACAATGAGCAGTTCTTC.

The rearrangement joins TRBV5-4 to TRBJ1-4; the match to TRBD1 covers 7 bases. Germline V gene data show CDR1 as SGHNT and CDR2 as YYREEE (reference sequence). This CDR3 spans 15 amino acids. The trim removed 4 bases at V and 4 bases at J, leaving 7 bases unmatched. The CDR3 loop is CASSTRQGHNEKLFF. CDR3 nucleotide sequence: TGTGCCAGCAGCACCCGACAGGGTCATAATGAAAAACTGTTTTTT.

The chain recombines TRBV7-9 with TRBJ2-1; the D gene is possibly TRBD2 (5 bases). Germline CDR1 reads SEHNR; CDR2 reads FQNEAQ (reference sequence). CDR3 length: 17 amino acids. The V and J ends lost 3 bases and 0 bases respectively, with 15 bases between them. The CDR3 is CASSFGLAQDSYNEQFF. The CDR3 bases are TGTGCCAGCAGCTTTGGACTCGCCCAAGACTCCTACAATGAGCAGTTCTTC. The whole variable domain, filled in from reference TRBV7-9 and TRBJ2-1, reads DTGVSQNPRHKITKRGQNVTFRCDPISEHNRLYWYRQTLGQGPEFLTYFQNEAQLEKSRLLSDRFSAERPKGSFSTLEIQRTEQGDSAMYLCASSFGLAQDSYNEQFFGPGTRLTVL.

The chain couples TRBV6-1 to TRBJ1-2, with 10 bases aligning to TRBD1. The V gene's germline CDR1 is MNHNS and CDR2 SASEGT. The CDR3 contains 18 residues. Trimming cost V 2 bases and J 2 bases; bases outside gene matches: 11. CDR3 in DNA: TGTGCCAGCAGTGAACTACCGGGACAGGGGATCGACAACTATGGCTACACCTTC. Translating gives CASSELPGQGIDNYGYTF.

The J gene is TRBJ2-1, the V gene TRBV7-2; 10 bases map to TRBD1. Germline CDR1 and CDR2: SGHTA and FQGNSA. V dropped 4 bases and J dropped 7; count of bases not matched to a gene: 1. This CDR3 comprises 13 residues. The CDR3 loop reads CASSSGQGNEQFF. CDR3 DNA: TGTGCCAGCAGCTCGGGACAGGGGAATGAGCAGTTCTTC. The variable domain in full, with the rest retrieved from reference TRBV7-2 and TRBJ2-1, is GAGVSQSPSNKVTEKGKDVELRCDPISGHTALYWYRQSLGQGLEFLIYFQGNSAPDKSGLPSDRFSAERTGGSVSTLTIQRTQQEDSAVYLCASSSGQGNEQFFGPGTRLTVL.

The chain recombines TRBV10-2 with TRBJ2-7, with D possibly matching TRBD2 (6 bases). V lost 8 bases to trimming and J lost 3 bases, with 11 bases between them. The CDR3 has 12 residues. In germline, CDR1 is WSHSY, CDR2 SAAADI. Here the CDR3 reads CASGGVGYEQYF. Here the CDR3 DNA reads TGCGCCAGCGGCGGGGTGGGCTACGAGCAGTACTTC.

This clone came up once. J is TRBJ1-1 and V is TRBV18, with TRBD1 identical over 8 bases. CDR1 is KGHSH, CDR2 LQKENI, per germline. J lost 4 bases, V lost 4 bases, and 5 bases had no gene match. This CDR3 has 14 amino acids. The CDR3 loop is CASSRGQGGTEAFF. In nucleotides, the CDR3 is TGTGCCAGCTCACGTGGACAGGGTGGCACTGAAGCTTTCTTT.

The J gene is TRBJ1-5, the V gene TRBV11-2; D not resolved. Trimming took 1 base from V and 4 from J, leaving 5 bases between them. The CDR3 spans 13 residues. Germline-derived CDR1 and CDR2 are SGHAT and FQNNGV. This CDR3 reads CASSLVRNQPQHF. The CDR3 region has the DNA TGTGCCAGCAGCTTAGTGAGGAATCAGCCCCAGCATTTT.

DNA for the CDR3: TGTGCCAGCAAGGTAGCGGCTATCTACGAGCAGTACTTC. Protein product: CASKVAAIYEQYF. This chain connects TRBV2 to TRBJ2-7; D is possibly TRBD2 (6 bases). This CDR3 is built from 13 residues. Germline CDR1 SNHLY, CDR2 FYNNEI. The V end was cut by 7 bases, the J end by 3 bases, with 13 bases between. Full variable domain (rest looked up from reference TRBV2 and TRBJ2-7): EPEVTQTPSHQVTQMGQEVILRCVPISNHLYFYWYRQILGQKVEFLVSFYNNEISEKSEIFDDQFSVERPDGSNFTLKIRSTKLEDSAMYFCASKVAAIYEQYFGPGTRLTVT.

On this clone: An end of the junction differs from the germline gene, which may be a read error. This sequence joins TRBV7-9 and TRBJ2-4, with a weak D call TRBD2 (5 bases). Looked up from germline, CDR1 is SEHNR and CDR2 is FQNEAQ (reference sequence). The CDR3 runs 12 residues. The CDR3 region is CSSSLNEGIQYF. CDR3 coding DNA: TGTTCCAGCAGCTTAAACGAGGGCATTCAGTACTTC.

The chain has TRBV9 and TRBJ1-5; a weak D match, TRBD1 (6 bases). V gave up 4 bases and J gave up 4 bases, with 12 bases separating them. Germline V gene lookup returns CDR1 SGDLS and CDR2 YYNGEE. There are 14 residues in the CDR3. CDR3 sequence reads: CASSPQGSNQPQHF. In DNA form, the CDR3 reads TGTGCCAGCAGCCCTCAGGGGTCTAATCAGCCCCAGCATTTT. The whole variable domain, filled in from reference TRBV9 and TRBJ1-5, reads DSGVTQTPKHLITATGQRVTLRCSPRSGDLSVYWYQQSLDQGLQFLIQYYNGEERAKGNILERFSAQQFPDLHSELNLSSLELGDSALYFCASSPQGSNQPQHFGDGTRLSIL.